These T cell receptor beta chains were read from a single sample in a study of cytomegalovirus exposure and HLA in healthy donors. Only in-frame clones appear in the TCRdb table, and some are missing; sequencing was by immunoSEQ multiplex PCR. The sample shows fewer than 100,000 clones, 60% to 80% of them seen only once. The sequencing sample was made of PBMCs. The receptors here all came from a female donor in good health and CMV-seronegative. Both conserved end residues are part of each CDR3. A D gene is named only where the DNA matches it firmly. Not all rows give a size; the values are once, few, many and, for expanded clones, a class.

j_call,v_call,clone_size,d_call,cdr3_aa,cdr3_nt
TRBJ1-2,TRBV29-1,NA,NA,CSVVQPYGYTF,TGCAGCGTTGTACAGCCCTATGGCTACACCTTC
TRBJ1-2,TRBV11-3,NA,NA,CASSYTGFYGYTF,TGTGCCAGCAGCTATACAGGGTTCTATGGCTACACCTTC
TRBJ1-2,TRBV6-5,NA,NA,CASSYSKIANYGYTF,TGTGCCAGCAGTTACTCTAAGATAGCTAACTATGGCTACACCTTC
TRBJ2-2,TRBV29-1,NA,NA,CSVGWGTNTGELFF,TGCAGCGTTGGCTGGGGCACGAACACCGGGGAGCTGTTTTTT
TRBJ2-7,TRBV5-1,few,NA,CASSGGRTRYEQYF,TGCGCCAGCAGTGGGGGCAGGACGAGATACGAGCAGTACTTC
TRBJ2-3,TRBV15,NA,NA,CATSRGRGPITDTQYF,TGTGCCACCAGCAGAGGGAGGGGACCGATCACAGATACGCAGTATTTT
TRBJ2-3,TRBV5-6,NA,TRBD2,CASSLGGGLAGHTDTQYF,TGTGCCAGCAGCTTGGGAGGAGGACTAGCGGGTCACACAGATACGCAGTATTTT
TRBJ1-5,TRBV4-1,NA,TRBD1,CASSQEPPQGADQPQHF,TGCGCCAGCAGCCAAGAACCCCCGCAGGGGGCGGATCAGCCCCAGCATTTT
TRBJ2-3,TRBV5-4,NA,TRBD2,CASSLTSGRPDTQYF,TGTGCCAGCAGCTTGACTAGCGGGAGGCCAGATACGCAGTATTTT
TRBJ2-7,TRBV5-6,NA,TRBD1,CASSTGQGWYEQYF,TGTGCCAGCAGCACGGGACAGGGCTGGTACGAGCAGTACTTC
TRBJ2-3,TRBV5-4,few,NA,CASSLGAAGPTDTQYF,TGTGCCAGCAGCTTGGGGGCTGCGGGGCCCACAGATACGCAGTATTTT
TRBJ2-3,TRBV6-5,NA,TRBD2,CASSRAGGAVDTQYF,TGTGCCAGCAGTAGAGCGGGAGGGGCTGTAGATACGCAGTATTTT
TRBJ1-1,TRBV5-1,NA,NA,CASSLGAGAGAFF,TGCGCCAGCAGCTTGGGGGCAGGGGCTGGAGCTTTCTTT
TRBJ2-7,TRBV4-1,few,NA,CASSQADSNTYEQYF,TGCGCCAGCAGCCAAGCGGACTCAAATACCTACGAGCAGTACTTC
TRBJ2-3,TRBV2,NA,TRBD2,CASSAGREADTQYF,TGTGCCAGCAGTGCAGGGAGGGAGGCCGATACGCAGTATTTT
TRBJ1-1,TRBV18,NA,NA,CASSPTRDNTEAFF,TGTGCCAGCTCACCGACCAGGGATAACACTGAAGCTTTCTTT
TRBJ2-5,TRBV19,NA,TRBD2,CASNPTSGRVLETQYF,TGTGCCAGTAACCCCACTAGCGGGAGGGTACTTGAGACCCAGTACTTC
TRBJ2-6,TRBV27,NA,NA,CASSSLSGANVLTF,TGTGCCAGCAGTTCACTTTCTGGGGCCAACGTCCTGACTTTC
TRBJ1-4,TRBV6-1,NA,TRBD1,CASSDGGTGFEKLFF,TGTGCCAGCAGTGACGGGGGGACAGGGTTTGAAAAACTGTTTTTT
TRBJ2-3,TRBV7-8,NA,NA,CASSKNQGMDTQYF,TGTGCCAGCAGCAAAAACCAGGGGATGGATACGCAGTATTTT
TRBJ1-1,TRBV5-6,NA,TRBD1,CASSAGQGPNTEAFF,TGTGCCAGCAGCGCAGGACAGGGGCCAAACACTGAAGCTTTCTTT
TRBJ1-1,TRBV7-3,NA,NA,CASSLVPGTRNTEAFF,TGTGCCAGCAGCTTAGTCCCCGGGACAAGGAACACTGAAGCTTTCTTT
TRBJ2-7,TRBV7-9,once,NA,CASSFQGEQYF,TGTGCCAGCAGCTTCCAGGGCGAGCAGTACTTC
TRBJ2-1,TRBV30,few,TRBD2,CAWGSGRATDEQFF,TGTGCCTGGGGTAGCGGGAGGGCTACTGATGAGCAGTTCTTC
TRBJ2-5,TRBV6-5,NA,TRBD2,CASSKLAGGGETQYF,TGTGCCAGCAGTAAACTAGCGGGGGGCGGGGAGACCCAGTACTTC
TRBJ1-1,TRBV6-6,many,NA,CASIDSQKGPAFF,TGTGCCAGCATCGACTCTCAGAAGGGGCCGGCTTTCTTT
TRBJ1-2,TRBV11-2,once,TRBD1,CASSLEQGAFGYTF,TGTGCCAGCAGCTTAGAGCAGGGGGCGTTTGGCTACACCTTC
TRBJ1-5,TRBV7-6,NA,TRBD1,CASSLSGQGAQPQHF,TGTGCCAGCAGCTTATCGGGACAGGGGGCTCAGCCCCAGCATTTT
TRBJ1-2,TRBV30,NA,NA,CAWSTAYGYTF,TGTGCCTGGAGTACTGCCTATGGCTACACCTTC
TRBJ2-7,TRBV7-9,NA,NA,CASSFQGEQYF,TGTGCCAGCAGCTTCCAGGGCGAGCAGTACTTC
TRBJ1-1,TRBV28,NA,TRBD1,CASSAPGTGRGTEAFF,TGTGCCAGCAGTGCTCCCGGGACAGGGAGGGGAACTGAAGCTTTCTTT
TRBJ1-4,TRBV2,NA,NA,CASSVEGTEKLFF,TGTGCCAGCAGTGTCGAGGGTACCGAAAAACTGTTTTTT
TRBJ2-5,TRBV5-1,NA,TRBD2,CASSPRTSGSPGETQYF,TGCGCCAGCAGCCCCCGGACTAGCGGGTCGCCGGGGGAGACCCAGTACTTC
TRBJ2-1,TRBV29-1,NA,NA,CSVGLGGTSYNEQFF,TGCAGCGTTGGGTTGGGGGGAACTAGCTACAATGAGCAGTTCTTC
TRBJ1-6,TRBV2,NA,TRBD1,CASSGGGTETSPLHF,TGTGCCAGCAGTGGCGGCGGGACAGAGACCTCACCCCTCCACTTT
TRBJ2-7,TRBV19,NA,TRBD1,CASSTTGLYEQYF,TGTGCCAGTAGTACGACAGGGCTCTACGAGCAGTACTTC
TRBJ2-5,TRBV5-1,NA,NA,CASSFLQGVGETQYF,TGCGCCAGCAGCTTCTTACAGGGTGTAGGAGAGACCCAGTACTTC
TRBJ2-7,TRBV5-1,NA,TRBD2,CASSLGSSGSSYEQYF,TGCGCCAGCAGCTTGGGGTCTAGCGGGTCCTCCTACGAGCAGTACTTC
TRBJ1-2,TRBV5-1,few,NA,CASRSPGTAGRYTF,TGCGCCAGTAGGAGCCCCGGGACGGCGGGGCGCTACACCTTC
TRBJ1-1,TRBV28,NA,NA,CASSPPTENTEAFF,TGTGCCAGCAGCCCTCCGACTGAGAACACTGAAGCTTTCTTT
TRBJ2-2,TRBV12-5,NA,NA,CASGGQLTGELFF,TGTGCTAGTGGTGGACAACTCACCGGGGAGCTGTTTTTT
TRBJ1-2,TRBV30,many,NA,CAWSLERVGYGYTF,TGTGCCTGGAGTCTTGAGAGGGTGGGCTATGGCTACACCTTC
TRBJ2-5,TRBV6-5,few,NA,CASSYSQGRGETQYF,TGTGCCAGCAGTTACTCACAGGGGCGGGGAGAGACCCAGTACTTC
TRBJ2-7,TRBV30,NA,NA,CTWRGGAEQYF,TGTACCTGGAGGGGGGGAGCGGAGCAGTACTTC
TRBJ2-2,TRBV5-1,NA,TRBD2,CASSPTILAGGTGELFF,TGCGCCAGCAGCCCCACAATACTAGCGGGAGGGACCGGGGAGCTGTTTTTT
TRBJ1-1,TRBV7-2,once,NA,CASTRGMNTEAFF,TGTGCTTCGACGAGAGGCATGAACACTGAAGCTTTCTTT
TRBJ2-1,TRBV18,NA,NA,CASSPGAISSYNEQFF,TGTGCCAGCTCACCAGGGGCCATTAGCTCCTACAATGAGCAGTTCTTC
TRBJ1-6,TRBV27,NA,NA,CASRPPGRGFSPLHF,TGTGCCAGCAGGCCCCCAGGGAGGGGATTTTCACCCCTCCACTTT
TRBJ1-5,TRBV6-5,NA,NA,CASSRTINQPQHF,TGTGCCAGCAGTCGGACTATCAATCAGCCCCAGCATTTT
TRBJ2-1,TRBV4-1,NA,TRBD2,CASSPSTSGTYNEQFF,TGCGCCAGCAGCCCTTCGACTAGCGGGACTTACAATGAGCAGTTCTTC
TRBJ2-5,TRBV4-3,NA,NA,CASSQDQGWETQYF,TGCGCCAGCAGCCAAGACCAGGGGTGGGAGACCCAGTACTTC
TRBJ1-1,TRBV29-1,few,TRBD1,CSVGQGPDTEAFF,TGCAGCGTTGGACAGGGTCCGGACACTGAAGCTTTCTTT
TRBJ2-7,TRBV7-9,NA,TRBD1,CASSFSGQAYEQYF,TGTGCTAGCAGCTTCTCGGGACAGGCTTACGAGCAGTACTTC